This T cell receptor beta chain was retrieved from a study of cytotoxic CD8 clonotypes in ibrutinib-treated CLL. Findings of the study overall: Under treatment, the uncommon public clonotypes either contracted or remained stable. Baseline clonality was higher than in age-matched healthy donors and moved in step with circulating CD8+ T-cell counts. The clonality went up when patients responded to ibrutinib and dropped back toward baseline at progression.

Clones were sequenced by immunoSEQ multiplex PCR, and TCRdb holds only the in-frame ones, with some missing. This table has 40,000 to 50,000 clones, around 52% appearing once. Regarding this clone: Its antigen is currently unknown.

CDR1 and CDR2 (germline): SGHTA, FQGNSA. This CDR3 is built from 14 residues. Trimming removed 0 bases from V and 7 bases from J, with 10 bases in between. Sequencing used PBMCs, obtained after 24 months of ibrutinib treatment. The sequence was obtained from a human donor with chronic lymphocytic leukemia. The V call is TRBV7-2, the J call TRBJ2-1, with D tentatively TRBD2 (7 bases). CDR3: CASSLAAGANEQFF. The CDR3 DNA reads as TGTGCCAGCAGCTTAGCGGCGGGGGCGAATGAGCAGTTCTTC.